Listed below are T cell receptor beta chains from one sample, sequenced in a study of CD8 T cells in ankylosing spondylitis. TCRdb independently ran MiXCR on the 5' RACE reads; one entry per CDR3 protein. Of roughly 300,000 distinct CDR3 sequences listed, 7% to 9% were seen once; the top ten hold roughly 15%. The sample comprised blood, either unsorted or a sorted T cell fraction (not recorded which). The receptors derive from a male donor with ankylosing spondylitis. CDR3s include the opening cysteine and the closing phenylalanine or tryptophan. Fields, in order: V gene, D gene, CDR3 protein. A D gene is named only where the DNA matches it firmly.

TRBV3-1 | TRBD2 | CASSRGRAGYQETQYF
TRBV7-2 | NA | CASSMRDSSYNEQFF
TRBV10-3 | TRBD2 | CAMTGLAGGTNTGELFF
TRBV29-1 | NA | CSVELYGYTF
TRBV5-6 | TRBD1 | CASSLDGQAVGTQYF
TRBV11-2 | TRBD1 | CASSQGAGDNQPQHF
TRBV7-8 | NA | CASSLVGADYNEQFF
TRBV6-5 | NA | CASSLTGSYSNQPQHF
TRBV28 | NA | CASRDERKNIQYF
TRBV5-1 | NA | CASSLEGHVTDTQYF
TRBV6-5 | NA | CASSYGNIQYF
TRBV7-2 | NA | CASSLLATIYEQYF
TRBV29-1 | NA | CSVEDLGPNEQFF
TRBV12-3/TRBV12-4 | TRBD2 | CASSPTSGSPYEQYF
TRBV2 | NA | CAINRESTDTQYF
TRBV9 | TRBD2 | CASSVGTRLNTQYF
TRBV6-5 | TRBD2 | CASSYSVAGGPRHIQYF
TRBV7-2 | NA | CASSYLGRNSNQPQHF
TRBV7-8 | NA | CASSPREGGPSSYNEQFF
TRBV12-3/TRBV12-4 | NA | CASSLSGTPYSNQPQHF
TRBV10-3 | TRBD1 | CATCPGTGYNEQFF
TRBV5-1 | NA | CASSLRSSPYEQYF
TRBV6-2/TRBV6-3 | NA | CASSYLTGAHEQYF
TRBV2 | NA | CASSGTAYSNQPQHF
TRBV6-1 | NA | CASSVDSLYNEQFF
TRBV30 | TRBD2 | CAWSRRLAGENGELFF
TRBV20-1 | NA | CSASMGGGTEAFF
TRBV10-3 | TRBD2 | CAISESSGMQYF
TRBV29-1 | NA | CSVVTPQETQYF